These 20 T cell receptor beta chains came from one sample sequenced in a study of naive CD8 T cells in extremely preterm neonates. Produced via immunoSEQ multiplex PCR; TCRdb's table is partial and in-frame only. Found here are approximately 7,900 clones, 95% to 98% of them singletons; the top ten hold around 2.8%. Sequencing was performed on naive CD8+ T cells from blood. The receptors stem from a human donor in good health.

CDR3 DNA: TGTGCCAGCAGTTACTTTCAGGGAGGGACCGGGGAGCTGTTTTTT. Protein: CASSYFQGGTGELFF. The rearrangement links TRBV6-5 to TRBJ2-2, with 7 bases aligning to TRBD2. This CDR3 has 15 amino acids. V lost 1 base to trimming and J lost 5 bases; unmatched junction nucleotides: 4. CDR1 is MNHEY, CDR2 SVGAGI, per germline.

This clone was recorded only once. The junction departs from germline at one end; a sequencing error may be responsible. This chain connects TRBV4-3 to TRBJ2-1, with D tentatively TRBD1 (6 bases). From germline, CDR1 is LGHNA and CDR2 YSLEER. CDR3 length: 15 amino acids. CDR3 DNA: TGCGCCAGCAGCGAAGACAGGTCGAACGGCAATGAGCAGTTCTTC. It translates to CASSEDRSNGNEQFF.

The genes are TRBV5-1 and TRBJ1-5, with TRBD1 identical over 7 bases. The CDR3 totals 16 residues. Germline V lookup: CDR1 SGHRS, CDR2 YFSETQ. Trimming cost V 0 bases and J 3 bases; bases outside gene matches: 6. CDR3 protein: CASSLDPDRVNQPQHF. As DNA, the CDR3 is TGCGCCAGCAGCTTGGACCCCGACAGGGTCAATCAGCCCCAGCATTTT.

The genes are TRBV11-1 and TRBJ1-1; 10 positions agree with TRBD1. Germline loops: CDR1 SGHAT, CDR2 FQDESV (reference sequence). V trimming: 5 bases; J trimming: 0 bases; junction bases outside the gene matches: 9. This CDR3 contains 17 residues. The CDR3 protein is CASSTTTGGTMNTEAFF. The DNA for the CDR3 is TGTGCCAGCAGCACCACGACAGGGGGCACGATGAACACTGAAGCTTTCTTT. The variable domain in full, with the rest retrieved from reference TRBV11-1 and TRBJ1-1, is EAEVAQSPRYKITEKSQAVAFWCDPISGHATLYWYRQILGQGPELLVQFQDESVVDDSQLPKDRFSAERLKGVDSTLKIQPAELGDSAMYLCASSTTTGGTMNTEAFFGQGTRLTVV.

The chain joins TRBV7-6 to TRBJ2-1, with a tentative D call TRBD1 (5 bases). This CDR3 has 12 amino acids. V was cut by 6 bases and J by 6 bases, with 9 bases left in between. Germline-derived CDR1 and CDR2 are SGHVS and FNYEAQ. CDR3 loop: CASRQDSNEQFF. As DNA, the CDR3 is TGTGCCAGCAGGCAAGACAGCAATGAGCAGTTCTTC.

The chain carries TRBV28 and TRBJ1-5; weak D call: TRBD1 (5 bases). Germline CDR1 is MDHEN and CDR2 is SYDVKM. The CDR3 runs 15 residues. V was clipped by 4 bases and J by 0 bases, with 10 bases between them. In DNA form, the CDR3 reads TGTGCCAGCAGTTACCCGACAGATAGCAATCAGCCCCAGCATTTT. Translating gives CASSYPTDSNQPQHF.

The CDR3 reads CASSLGQGYNEQFF. DNA for the CDR3: TGTGCCAGCAGTTTGGGACAGGGGTACAATGAGCAGTTCTTC. V gene TRBV27 combines with J gene TRBJ2-1, with 10 bases aligning to TRBD1. Trimming at V came to 3 bases and at J to 4 bases, leaving 0 bases not matched to a gene. The CDR3 loop spans 14 amino acids. CDR1 and CDR2 (germline): MNHEY, SMNVEV (reference sequence).

The chain is built from TRBV7-7 and TRBJ2-5; perhaps TRBD1 as D (6 bases). V was pared by 3 bases and J by 5 bases, with 13 bases between. This CDR3 contains 14 residues. Germline CDR1 is SSHAT and CDR2 is FNYEAQ (reference sequence). For the CDR3, the DNA is TGTGCCAGCAGCTTTAGACAGGACGGGGAGACCCAGTACTTC. It encodes CASSFRQDGETQYF.

This clone has a single count. J is TRBJ2-2 and V is TRBV13; a possible D gene is TRBD1 (5 bases). CDR3 length: 14 residues. V lost 2 bases and J lost 1, with 5 bases in between. The V gene's germline CDR1 is PRHDT and CDR2 FYEKMQ (reference sequence). The CDR3, as DNA: TGTGCCAGCAGCTTACAGGGGAACACCGGGGAGCTGTTTTTT. The encoded protein is CASSLQGNTGELFF.

The CDR3 here is CASSLAGPNEKLFF. CDR3 sequence (DNA): TGTGCCAGCAGCTTGGCTGGGCCTAATGAAAAACTGTTTTTT. The chain recombines TRBV5-6 with TRBJ1-4; D is uncertain. Germline V gene sequence: CDR1 SGHDT, CDR2 YYEEEE. Deletions cut 0 bases from V and 3 bases from J, with 6 bases between. CDR3 length: 14 residues.

This chain links TRBV27 with TRBJ1-1, with D possibly being TRBD1 (5 bases). The CDR3 has 15 residues. The germline gives CDR1 MNHEY, CDR2 SMNVEV (reference sequence). Deletions cut 6 bases from V and 0 bases from J, with 14 bases between. The CDR3 sequence is CASSPDLGVNTEAFF. The CDR3 nucleotides are TGTGCCAGCAGCCCCGACTTAGGGGTGAACACTGAAGCTTTCTTT.

This chain connects TRBV11-2 to TRBJ2-5, with D possibly matching TRBD2 (7 bases). CDR3 size: 16 residues. V was trimmed by 1 base and J by 5 bases, leaving 17 bases between them. CDR1 SGHAT and CDR2 FQNNGV come from the germline V gene. Here the CDR3 reads CASSLGGGGASETQYF. CDR3 DNA sequence: TGTGCCAGCAGCTTAGGGGGTGGGGGGGCCTCGGAGACCCAGTACTTC.

The chain joins TRBV20-1 to TRBJ1-1; D remains ambiguous. The CDR3 is 11 residues long. V lost 5 bases to trimming and J lost 0 bases, with 4 bases between them. The germline V gene encodes CDR1 DFQATT and CDR2 SNEGSKA (reference sequence). This chain's CDR3 is CSAGLNTEAFF. As DNA, the CDR3 is TGCAGTGCTGGGCTGAACACTGAAGCTTTCTTT.

This rearrangement joins TRBV4-1 to TRBJ1-1, with a possible D match to TRBD1 (5 bases). Trimming left V 7 bases short and J 1 base short, with 19 bases between. The CDR3 totals 16 residues. CDR1 and CDR2 (germline): MGHRA, YSYEKL. The CDR3 nucleotides read TGCGCCAGCATCGCAACCCCAAGGGGAGGGAACACTGAAGCTTTCTTT. Translation gives CASIATPRGGNTEAFF.

V usage is TRBV10-1 and J usage is TRBJ2-2; 9 bases match TRBD2. The V and J ends lost 8 bases and 0 bases, in that order; junction bases with no gene match: 7. The length of the CDR3 is 16 residues. Germline CDR1 WNHNN, CDR2 SYGVQD (reference sequence). CDR3 DNA: TGCGCCAGCGGGAGTACTAGCGGGTCGAACACCGGGGAGCTGTTTTTT. Translated, it gives CASGSTSGSNTGELFF.

This clone was seen once. This sequence joins TRBV13 and TRBJ2-3; D might be TRBD1 (6 bases). Per the germline V gene, CDR1 is PRHDT and CDR2 is FYEKMQ (reference sequence). This CDR3 has 16 amino acids. Trimming stripped 5 bases from V and 0 bases from J, with 15 bases between. CDR3 residues: CASSPDRIASTDTQYF. Written as DNA, the CDR3 is TGTGCCAGCAGCCCCGACAGGATAGCTAGCACAGATACGCAGTATTTT.

The chain carries TRBV5-4 and TRBJ2-5; 9 bases are a match to TRBD1. The germline V gene has CDR1 SGHNT and CDR2 YYREEE (reference sequence). J lost 2 bases, V lost 9 bases, and 5 bases had no gene match. The CDR3 is 13 residues long. CDR3 sequence (DNA): TGTGCCACCGGACAGGGGATACAAGAGACCCAGTACTTC. It encodes CATGQGIQETQYF.

This clone showed up just a few times. The chain is built from TRBV13 and TRBJ1-5, with D hard to call. V was cut by 2 bases and J by 1 base, with 9 bases left in between. This CDR3 has 15 amino acids. CDR1 is PRHDT, CDR2 FYEKMQ, per germline (reference sequence). The CDR3 spells CASSLWGDSNQPQHF. CDR3 in DNA: TGTGCCAGCAGCTTATGGGGAGACAGCAATCAGCCCCAGCATTTT.

The gene calls are TRBV19 and TRBJ1-5; 7 bases agree with TRBD1. V lost 3 bases and J lost 6; bases outside the gene matches: 11. This CDR3 has 16 amino acids. The germline gives CDR1 LNHDA, CDR2 SQIVND (reference sequence). The CDR3: CASSIFRQGRGQPQHF. The CDR3 DNA reads TGTGCCAGTAGTATCTTCCGACAGGGACGGGGTCAGCCCCAGCATTTT.

This clone was seen just once. The V call is TRBV2, the J call TRBJ2-7; a weak D match, TRBD1 (5 bases). The length of the CDR3 is 16 residues. The ends were cut back, 5 bases at V and 2 bases at J, with 19 bases in the middle. Germline assignment: CDR1 SNHLY and CDR2 FYNNEI. The CDR3 sequence is CASSSGAASPTYEQYV. CDR3 nucleotides: TGTGCCAGCAGTTCTGGGGCCGCGTCCCCAACCTACGAGCAGTACGTC.